This TCR beta chain was recorded in a study of graft-versus-host responses after intestinal transplantation. Study summary: Those transplanted obtained multivisceral, liver-intestinal, or isolated intestinal grafts.

Study observations and caveats: Within allografts, high graft-versus-host to host-versus-graft clonal ratios were seen among patients with graft-donor T cell macrochimerism.

Some clones are missing from TCRdb's copy, which holds only in-frame ones; the method was immunoSEQ multiplex PCR. Among about 41,000 clones listed, roughly 95% were seen once. With regard to this clone: The antigen is undetermined.

Trimming shortened V by 5 bases and J by 5 bases, and 18 bases separated the two germline ends. CDR3 length equals 16 residues. From germline, CDR1 is SEHNR and CDR2 FQNEAQ (reference sequence). This TCR came from a human donor who was the organ donor for an intestinal transplant. The sequencing here drew on unstimulated CD8+ T cells sorted from spleen or lymph node cells, taken before transplant. The chain combines TRBV7-9 with TRBJ1-4; D uncertain. CDR3 loop: CASSVTISGSNEKLFF. In nucleotides, the CDR3 is TGTGCCAGCAGCGTGACAATTAGTGGCTCGAATGAAAAACTGTTTTTT.